The sequence of this TCR beta chain was determined in a study of T-cell memory formation after mild COVID-19 (dated by TCRdb to the early 2020s). About the full investigation: TCR sequence clusters from the two donors were largely donor specific. In a couple of donors, T-cell clones that expanded and contracted after mild COVID-19 were tracked by sequencing TCRalpha and TCRbeta repertoires over time. The cohort comprised two young, previously healthy adult volunteers, one female and one male. Overall results and qualifications from the work: Some responding clones were detected in pre-infection memory, suggesting pre-existing cross-reactive memory T cells joined the SARS-CoV-2 response. Whether the second-wave clones peaking on day 37 were SARS-CoV-2 specific was not confirmed. Clones contracting from day 15 to 85 had balanced CD4/CD8 phenotypes, while a second wave expanding from day 15 to 37 was biased towards CD4+. Contracting CD4+ clones turned up mainly in the CM and EM memory subsets, whereas EMRA was where CD8+ clones were enriched. The study included only a couple of mild cases, and larger cohorts that include severe cases with pre-infection samples were judged to be necessary.

Germline trimming: 2 bases from V, 0 bases from J; junction bases outside gene matches: 15. Looking up the germline V gene (reference sequence) yields CDR1 DFQATT and CDR2 SNEGSKA. The CDR3, from cysteine to phenylalanine, totals 20 residues. Only CDR3 DNA is held: 60 bases, read in frame from base 1. Sequencing instrument: Illumina NovaSeq 6000. Using 5'RACE with constant-segment primers, TCRalpha and TCRbeta cDNA libraries were constructed, with sample barcodes and unique molecular identifiers added in the process. Trizol reagent was used to extract RNA from every sample. Amplification of the libraries took two PCR steps, and the second step added a second sample barcode plus Illumina TruSeq adapters. Sequencing of libraries was performed on an Illumina NovaSeq with 2 x 150 bp paired-end reads. The source study handled its data this way. With migec v1.2.7, reads were demultiplexed and then collapsed into UMI-guided consensus sequences. Using mixcr v2.1.11, UMI consensuses were aligned to TRA and TRB V and J templates and then assembled into clonotypes. Expanded or contracted clonotypes were those called significant by both edgeR and NoisET, with noise models trained on biological replicates. For edgeR calls, a false discovery rate-adjusted p below 0.01 and a log2 fold-change threshold of 1 were applied. PCA with hierarchical clustering of max-normalized trajectories of the 1000 most abundant clonotypes was used as exploratory dynamics analysis. Separately sequenced CD4+ and CD8+ repertoires were used to assign a CD4 or CD8 phenotype to each responding clone. In-frame beta chains were kept once TCRdb had trimmed the public reads at Q25 with fastp and called clones with MiXCR. When rows share a CDR3 protein, they turn into one entry using the most common DNA and genes. Clone size and V and J calls follow TCRdb, not the original study. Here the sample has 450,000 to 650,000 distinct CDR3 sequences; about 20% occur a single time. The ten largest make up more than 10% of the sample.

As for this clonotype: The specificity of this receptor is unknown. No much larger clone is present one base from it, and per-base qualities are unavailable.

Ficoll-Paque density gradient centrifugation was used to isolate PBMCs. The chain joins TRBV20-1 to TRBJ2-1; the central 11 bases match TRBD2. The sample comprised PBMCs or a T cell subset sorted from them (not recorded which). This receptor was identified in an adult woman who had mild COVID-19 (a few samples of this study predate the infection). The sample titles of this study are shuffled in the database, so cell type and time point are left out; the donor was told from shared clones. The base sequence is TGCAGTGCTAGAAGCAGAACTAGCGGGAGACCCCTGAGCTCCTACAATGAGCAGTTCTTC. It specifies CSARSRTSGRPLSSYNEQFF.